This is a list of T cell receptor beta chains from one sample in a study of cytomegalovirus exposure and HLA in healthy donors. The method was immunoSEQ multiplex PCR; TCRdb's version includes in-frame clones alone and lacks a portion of them. The table has 120,000 or so clones, approximately 90% seen once. Sequencing used PBMCs. The source of these receptors is a woman in her twenties or thirties in good health and CMV-seropositive. Both conserved end residues are trimmed from each CDR3. The D gene is left open where the match is weak.

D	V	J	CDR3
TRBD2	TRBV2	TRBJ2-7	ASSGLAGLYEQY
TRBD2	TRBV12-5	TRBJ2-1	ASGSGLAGSNEQF
NA	TRBV7-9	TRBJ2-5	ASSPRGKDNEETQY
TRBD2	TRBV7-2	TRBJ2-7	ASSRVAGDYEQY
NA	TRBV4-3	TRBJ1-2	ASSQEGRGYDGYT
TRBD2	TRBV7-7	TRBJ2-2	ASSPRGGSTGELF
TRBD2	TRBV10-2	TRBJ2-5	ASSVEVAGRETQY
TRBD2	TRBV2	TRBJ2-5	ASTPFLAGGGETQY
TRBD1	TRBV9	TRBJ2-1	ASSLQGTGSYNEQF
NA	TRBV27	TRBJ2-1	ASSRKYRATWNEQF
NA	TRBV7-2	TRBJ1-2	ASSLAIGRGNFGYT
NA	TRBV5-6	TRBJ1-1	ASSLGGMGSVSTEAF
NA	TRBV7-2	TRBJ1-5	ASSARVNQPQH
NA	TRBV23-1	TRBJ2-2	ASSQSLPGYTGELF
NA	TRBV5-1	TRBJ1-3	ASSLMGPGNTIY
NA	TRBV4-1	TRBJ2-6	ASSPPGRAGANVLT